This passage covers 17 T cell receptor beta chains from one sample sequenced in a study of neurological immune-mediated disorders. TCRdb used MiXCR to reprocess the 5' RACE reads, holding one entry per CDR3 protein. This sample has approximately 60,000 distinct CDR3 sequences, with over 4% found just once. Sequencing was carried out using PBMCs. Receptor source: a man between 45 and 60 years old with multiple sclerosis.

This clonotype was recorded at least ten times. The chain uses TRBV5-1 and TRBJ2-1; 7 bases fit TRBD2. This CDR3 contains 15 residues. Germline V CDR1 and CDR2: SGHRS, YFSETQ. V lost 4 bases and J lost 4; bases outside the gene matches: 8. CDR3 sequence (DNA): TGCGCCAGCAGCGCGAATCTAGCGGAGTACAATGAGCAGTTCTTC. Translating it yields CASSANLAEYNEQFF.

This clonotype has at least ten counts. The chain links TRBV5-5 to TRBJ2-4, with D maybe TRBD1 (6 bases). V was pared by 3 bases and J by 0 bases, with 13 bases between. CDR1 is SGHKS and CDR2 is YYEKEE in the germline V gene (reference sequence). CDR3 length: 16 residues. CDR3 sequence: CASSYPGVSAKNIQYF. The CDR3 DNA sequence: TGTGCCAGCAGCTATCCAGGGGTCTCAGCCAAAAACATTCAGTACTTC. Variable domain in full (rest from reference TRBV5-5 and TRBJ2-4): DAGVTQSPTHLIKTRGQQVTLRCSPISGHKSVSWYQQVLGQGPQFIFQYYEKEERGRGNFPDRFSARQFPNYSSELNVNALLLGDSALYLCASSYPGVSAKNIQYFGAGTRLSVL.

This clonotype came up many times. The chain has TRBV5-1 and TRBJ1-2; the match to TRBD1 covers 7 bases. The CDR3 runs to 15 residues. CDR1 SGHRS and CDR2 YFSETQ come from the germline V gene. Trimming removed 4 bases from V and 4 bases from J; junction bases left unmatched: 10. CDR3 sequence reads: CASSLRTGTFYGYTF. CDR3 nucleotide sequence: TGCGCCAGCAGCCTTCGGACAGGCACCTTCTATGGCTACACCTTC.

A word on this clonotype: Possible read error: a much larger clone is one base away. V gene TRBV27 combines with J gene TRBJ1-1, with 7 nucleotides matching TRBD1. Germline V gives CDR1 MNHEY, CDR2 SMNVEV (reference sequence). The CDR3 loop spans 15 amino acids. Trimming removed 4 bases from V and 4 bases from J; junction bases left unmatched: 9. In DNA form, the CDR3 reads TGTGCCAGCAGTTGGGGCAGGGGGAACGTCACTGAAGCTTTCTTT. It specifies CASSWGRGNVTEAFF.

This clonotype was recorded many times. This rearrangement joins TRBV4-1 to TRBJ1-4; D gene ambiguous. CDR1 and CDR2 from the germline V gene are MGHRA and YSYEKL. V was shortened by 1 base and J by 7 bases, with 13 bases between the two germline ends. CDR3 size: 15 residues. CDR3 sequence (DNA): TGCGCCAGCAGCCAAGGAGGGCTCCGGGGTGAAAAACTGTTTTTT. Residues: CASSQGGLRGEKLFF.

This clonotype was counted ten times or more. The V and J genes are TRBV7-8 and TRBJ2-2, with 7 bases fitting TRBD1. V shed 5 bases and J 5 bases; nucleotides not matched to a gene: 11. The CDR3 contains 16 residues. Germline V gene lookup returns CDR1 SGHVS and CDR2 FQNEAQ. The CDR3 loop is CASSKELGGATGELFF. The CDR3 DNA sequence: TGTGCCAGCAGCAAGGAGCTAGGGGGCGCGACCGGGGAGCTGTTTTTT. Together with reference TRBV7-8 and TRBJ2-2, the CDR3 gives the full variable domain: GAGVSQSPRYKVAKRGQDVALRCDPISGHVSLFWYQQALGQGPEFLTYFQNEAQLDKSGLPSDRFFAERPEGSVSTLKIQRTQQEDSAVYLCASSKELGGATGELFFGEGSRLTVL.

The chain couples TRBV5-5 to TRBJ2-3; 7 nucleotides agree with TRBD1. With 4 bases clipped from V and 1 base from J, the junction kept 6 bases outside the gene matches. This CDR3 is built from 15 residues. Germline CDR1 is SGHKS and CDR2 is YYEKEE (reference sequence). The CDR3 reads CASSLRGRGTDTQYF. In DNA, the CDR3 is TGTGCCAGCAGCCTTAGGGGGCGCGGCACAGATACGCAGTATTTT.

The table lists this clonotype with a few counts. V usage is TRBV12-3 or TRBV12-4 and J usage is TRBJ1-5; TRBD1 might be the D (6 bases). V was pared by 6 bases and J by 6 bases, with 15 bases between. This CDR3 is 14 amino acids long. In nucleotides, the CDR3 is TGTGCCAGCAGCCCTGGACAGCAGGGTCAGCCCCAGCATTTT. Its translation: CASSPGQQGQPQHF.

Ten or more counts support this clonotype. The chain has TRBV6-5 and TRBJ2-7; tentative D call: TRBD1 (5 bases). Between the trimmed V and J ends, which lost 6 bases and 1 base, there was a span of 19 bases. The CDR3 has 16 residues. Germline loops: CDR1 MNHEY, CDR2 SVGAGI. The CDR3 DNA reads as TGTGCCAGCAGAACCTCAGGGTTGTCTAGTTCCTACGAGCAGTACGTC. It specifies CASRTSGLSSSYEQYV.

The chain uses TRBV6-5 and TRBJ2-2; D ambiguous. Trimming removed 2 bases from V and 1 base from J, with 2 bases in between. CDR1 is MNHEY and CDR2 is SVGAGI in the germline V gene. There are 13 residues in the CDR3. CDR3 DNA sequence: TGTGCCAGCAGTTACCTGAACACCGGGGAGCTGTTTTTT. This translates into CASSYLNTGELFF.

The rearrangement links TRBV5-1 to TRBJ2-3, with D perhaps matching TRBD2 (7 bases). Trimming left V 0 bases short and J 4 bases short, with 12 bases between. CDR1 SGHRS and CDR2 YFSETQ come from the germline V gene. CDR3 size: 15 residues. CDR3: CASSLAAGAPDTQYF. In DNA, the CDR3 is TGCGCCAGCAGCTTGGCCGCGGGGGCCCCAGATACGCAGTATTTT.

This clonotype was seen at least ten times. The chain couples TRBV12-3 or TRBV12-4 to TRBJ1-2; 10 bases match TRBD1. J gave up 2 bases and V 5 bases, and 5 bases lay outside the gene matches. The CDR3 is made up of 15 amino acids. Here the CDR3 reads CASSPRTGGNYGYTF. DNA for the CDR3: TGTGCCAGCAGTCCCCGGACAGGGGGAAACTATGGCTACACCTTC.

The rearrangement links TRBV7-3 to TRBJ2-2, with TRBD2 as a possible D gene (6 bases). V lost 8 bases and J 6 bases, leaving 16 bases between the germline ends. The CDR3 is 14 amino acids. Germline lookup yields CDR1 SGHTA and CDR2 FQGTGA. The DNA of the CDR3 is TGTGCCAGCGGCCTCAACCGGGGGTCCGGGGAGCTGTTTTTT. Residues: CASGLNRGSGELFF.

In its sample, this clonotype was seen many times. The V and J genes are TRBV12-3 or TRBV12-4 and TRBJ1-5; 8 bases are shared with TRBD1. V gave up 5 bases and J gave up 0 bases; unmatched junction bases: 9. CDR3 size: 17 residues. In nucleotides, the CDR3 is TGTGCCAGCAGTCCAGGAGACAGGGGCTATAGCAATCAGCCCCAGCATTTT. Translation gives CASSPGDRGYSNQPQHF.

This clonotype occurred many times. The V and J genes are TRBV28 and TRBJ1-2, with D unresolved. Trimming removed 2 bases from V and 5 bases from J, with 12 bases in between. Germline V lookup: CDR1 MDHEN, CDR2 SYDVKM. The CDR3 totals 14 residues. The CDR3 DNA follows: TGTGCCAGCAGTTTAGGGTTGAGAGGATATGGCTACACCTTC. Translation gives CASSLGLRGYGYTF.

This clonotype was seen more than once but under ten times. Being one base from a much bigger clone, this may be a read error. The chain uses TRBV5-4 and TRBJ1-4, with D unresolved. This CDR3 has 12 amino acids. Trimming pared 2 bases from V and 9 bases from J, leaving 8 bases between. Germline lookup yields CDR1 SGHNT and CDR2 YYREEE (reference sequence). The CDR3 coding sequence is TGTGCCAGCAGCTTAACAGAGCAAAAACTGTTTTTT. Protein sequence: CASSLTEQKLFF.

This clonotype was detected ten times or more. The rearrangement joins TRBV7-9 to TRBJ2-1, with no clear D. The V end lost 1 base, the J end lost 1 base, and 5 bases lay between the germline ends. The length of the CDR3 is 14 residues. Germline V gene sequence: CDR1 SEHNR, CDR2 FQNEAQ (reference sequence). The CDR3, as DNA: TGTGCCAGCAGCTTAGGAGTTTCCTACAATGAGCAGTTCTTC. This translates into CASSLGVSYNEQFF.